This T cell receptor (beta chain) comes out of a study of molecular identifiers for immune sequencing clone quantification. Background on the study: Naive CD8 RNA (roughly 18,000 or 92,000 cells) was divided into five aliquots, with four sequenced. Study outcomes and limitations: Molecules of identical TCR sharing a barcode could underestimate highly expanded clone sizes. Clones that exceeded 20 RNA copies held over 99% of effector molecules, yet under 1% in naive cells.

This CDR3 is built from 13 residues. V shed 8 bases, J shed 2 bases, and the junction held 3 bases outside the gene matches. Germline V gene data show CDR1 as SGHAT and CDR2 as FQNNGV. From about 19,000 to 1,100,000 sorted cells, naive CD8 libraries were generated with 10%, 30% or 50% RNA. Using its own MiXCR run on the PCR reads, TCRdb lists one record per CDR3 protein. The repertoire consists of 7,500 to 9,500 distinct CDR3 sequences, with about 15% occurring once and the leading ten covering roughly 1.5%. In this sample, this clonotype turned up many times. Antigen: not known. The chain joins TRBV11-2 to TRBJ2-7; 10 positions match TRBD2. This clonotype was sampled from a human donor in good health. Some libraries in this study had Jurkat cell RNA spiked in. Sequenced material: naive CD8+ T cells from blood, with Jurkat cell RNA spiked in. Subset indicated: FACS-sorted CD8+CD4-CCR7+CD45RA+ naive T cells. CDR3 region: CASRAGGAYEQYF. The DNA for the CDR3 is TGTGCCAGCCGAGCGGGAGGGGCCTACGAGCAGTACTTC. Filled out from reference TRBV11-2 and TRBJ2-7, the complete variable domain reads EAGVAQSPRYKIIEKRQSVAFWCNPISGHATLYWYQQILGQGPKLLIQFQNNGVVDDSQLPKDRFSAERLKGVDSTLKIQPAKLEDSAVYLCASRAGGAYEQYFGPGTRLTVT.